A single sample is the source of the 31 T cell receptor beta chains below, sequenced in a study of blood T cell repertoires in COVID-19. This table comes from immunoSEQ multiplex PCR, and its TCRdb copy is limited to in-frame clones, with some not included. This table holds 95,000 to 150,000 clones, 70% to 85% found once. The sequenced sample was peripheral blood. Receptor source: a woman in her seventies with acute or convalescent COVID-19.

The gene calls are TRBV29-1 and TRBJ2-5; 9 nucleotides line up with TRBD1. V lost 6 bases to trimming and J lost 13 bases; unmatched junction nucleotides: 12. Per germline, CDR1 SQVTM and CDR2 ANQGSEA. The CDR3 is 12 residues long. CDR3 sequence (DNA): TGCAGCGTGGAGGGACAGGGAGAGGGAGCGTACTTC. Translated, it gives CSVEGQGEGAYF.

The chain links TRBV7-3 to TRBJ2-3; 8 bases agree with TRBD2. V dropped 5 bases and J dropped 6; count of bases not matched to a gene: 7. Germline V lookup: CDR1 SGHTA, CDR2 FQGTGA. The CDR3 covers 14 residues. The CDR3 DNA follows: TGTGCCAGCAGCCCCGGACTAGCAGGGGATACGCAGTATTTT. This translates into CASSPGLAGDTQYF.

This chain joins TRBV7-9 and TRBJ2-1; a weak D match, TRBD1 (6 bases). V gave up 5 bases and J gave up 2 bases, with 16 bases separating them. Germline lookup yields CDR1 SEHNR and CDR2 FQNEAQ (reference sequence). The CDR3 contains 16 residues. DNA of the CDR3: TGTGCCAGCAGCCCTGGGGATAAGGGGGCCTACAATGAGCAGTTCTTC. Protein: CASSPGDKGAYNEQFF.

CDR3 region: CASSYGTGADEAFF. The DNA of the CDR3 is TGCGCCAGCAGCTATGGGACAGGAGCGGATGAAGCTTTCTTT. The chain uses TRBV5-1 and TRBJ1-1; TRBD1 matches 8 bases. The CDR3 covers 14 residues. V gave up 3 bases and J gave up 7 bases; unmatched junction bases: 8. Germline V gene lookup returns CDR1 SGHRS and CDR2 YFSETQ.

Here the CDR3 reads CASSESRSGNTIYF. CDR3 coding DNA: TGTGCCAGCAGTGAGTCCCGCTCTGGAAACACCATATATTTT. This chain connects TRBV2 to TRBJ1-3; D gene unclear. The germline V gene encodes CDR1 SNHLY and CDR2 FYNNEI. The CDR3 loop spans 14 amino acids. V was clipped by 3 bases and J by 0 bases, with 6 bases between them.

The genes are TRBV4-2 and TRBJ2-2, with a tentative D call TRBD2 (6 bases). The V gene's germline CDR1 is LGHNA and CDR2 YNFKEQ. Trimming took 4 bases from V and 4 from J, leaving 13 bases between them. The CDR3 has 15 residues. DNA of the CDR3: TGTGCCAGCAGCCCCACACTAGCCAGCACCGGGGAGCTGTTTTTT. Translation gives CASSPTLASTGELFF.

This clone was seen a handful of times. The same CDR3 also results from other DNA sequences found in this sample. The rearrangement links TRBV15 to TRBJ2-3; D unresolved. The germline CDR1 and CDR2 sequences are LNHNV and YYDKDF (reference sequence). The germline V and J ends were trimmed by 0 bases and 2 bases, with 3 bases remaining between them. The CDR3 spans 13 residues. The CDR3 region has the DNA TGTGCCACCAGCAGAGACTACACAGATACGCAGTATTTT. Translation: CATSRDYTDTQYF.

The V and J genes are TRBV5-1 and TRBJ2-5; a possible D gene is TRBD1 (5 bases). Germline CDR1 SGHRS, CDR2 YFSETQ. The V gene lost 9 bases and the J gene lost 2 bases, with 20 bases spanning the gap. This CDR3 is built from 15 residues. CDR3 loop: CATTTAGLPQETQYF. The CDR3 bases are TGCGCCACCACAACGGCAGGGTTGCCTCAAGAGACCCAGTACTTC.

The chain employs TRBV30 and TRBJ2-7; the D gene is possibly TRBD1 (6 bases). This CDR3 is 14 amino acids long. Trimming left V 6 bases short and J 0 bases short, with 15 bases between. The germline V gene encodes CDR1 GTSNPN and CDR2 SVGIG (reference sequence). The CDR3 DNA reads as TGTGCCTGTCACGGGACATCCCTCTCCTACGAGCAGTACTTC. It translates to CACHGTSLSYEQYF.

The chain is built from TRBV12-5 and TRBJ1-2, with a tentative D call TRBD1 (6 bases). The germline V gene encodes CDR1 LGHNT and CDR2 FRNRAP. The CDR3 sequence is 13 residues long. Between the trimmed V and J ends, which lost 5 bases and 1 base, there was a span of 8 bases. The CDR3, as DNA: TGTGCTAGTGGTCCACAGGGTAACTATGGCTACACCTTC. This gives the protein CASGPQGNYGYTF.

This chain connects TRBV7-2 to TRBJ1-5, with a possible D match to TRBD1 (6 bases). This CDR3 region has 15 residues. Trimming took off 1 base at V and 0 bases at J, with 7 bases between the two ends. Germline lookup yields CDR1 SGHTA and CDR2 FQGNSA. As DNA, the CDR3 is TGTGCCAGCAGCTTAGGACAGGATAGCAATCAGCCCCAGCATTTT. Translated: CASSLGQDSNQPQHF.

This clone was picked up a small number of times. For the CDR3, the DNA is TGTGCCAGCAGTCTCCGCCCAGGGGCCGGCTACACCTTC. Residues: CASSLRPGAGYTF. The chain joins TRBV2 to TRBJ1-2, with a tentative D call TRBD1 (6 bases). The V gene's germline CDR1 is SNHLY and CDR2 FYNNEI. The CDR3 consists of 13 residues. The V end lost 5 bases, the J end lost 8 bases, and 15 bases lay between the germline ends.

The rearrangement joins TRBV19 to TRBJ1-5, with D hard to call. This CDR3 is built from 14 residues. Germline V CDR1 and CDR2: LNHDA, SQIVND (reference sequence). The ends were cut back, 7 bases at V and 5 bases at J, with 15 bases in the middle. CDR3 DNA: TGTGCCAGTAAACGACCCTATGACTATCAGCCCCAGCATTTT. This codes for CASKRPYDYQPQHF.

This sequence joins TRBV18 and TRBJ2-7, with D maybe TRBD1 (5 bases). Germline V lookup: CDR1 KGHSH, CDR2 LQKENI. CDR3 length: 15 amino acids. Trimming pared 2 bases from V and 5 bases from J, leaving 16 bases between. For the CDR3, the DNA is TGTGCCAGCTCACCATTCCAGGGTGCATCCAACGAGCAGTACTTC. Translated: CASSPFQGASNEQYF.

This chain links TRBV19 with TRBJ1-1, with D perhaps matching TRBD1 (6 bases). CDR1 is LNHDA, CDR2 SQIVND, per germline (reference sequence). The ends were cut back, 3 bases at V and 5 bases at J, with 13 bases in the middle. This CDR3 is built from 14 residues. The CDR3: CASSIYTGITEAFF. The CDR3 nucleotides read TGTGCCAGTAGTATTTACACAGGGATTACTGAAGCTTTCTTT.

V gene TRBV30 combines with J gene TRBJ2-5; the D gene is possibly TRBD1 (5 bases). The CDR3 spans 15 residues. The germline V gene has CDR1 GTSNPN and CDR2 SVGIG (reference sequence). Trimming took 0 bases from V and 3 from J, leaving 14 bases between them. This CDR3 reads CAWSVGRGFKETQYF. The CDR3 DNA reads TGTGCCTGGAGTGTAGGTAGGGGCTTCAAAGAGACCCAGTACTTC.

This CDR3 reads CASRQGAANYGYTF. The CDR3 coding sequence is TGTGCCAGTAGGCAGGGGGCAGCTAACTATGGCTACACCTTC. This rearrangement joins TRBV19 to TRBJ1-2; 8 nucleotides line up with TRBD1. The J segment lost 0 bases and the V segment lost 6 bases, leaving 3 bases of the junction unmatched. The CDR3 covers 14 residues. Looked up from germline, CDR1 is LNHDA and CDR2 is SQIVND (reference sequence). Supplemented by reference TRBV19 and TRBJ1-2, the full variable domain reads DGGITQSPKYLFRKEGQNVTLSCEQNLNHDAMYWYRQDPGQGLRLIYYSQIVNDFQKGDIAEGYSVSREKKESFPLTVTSAQKNPTAFYLCASRQGAANYGYTFGSGTRLTVV.

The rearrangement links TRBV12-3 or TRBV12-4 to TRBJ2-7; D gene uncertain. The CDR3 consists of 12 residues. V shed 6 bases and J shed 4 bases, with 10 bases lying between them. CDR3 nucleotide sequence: TGTGCCAGCAGCCGCGGTGAATACGAGCAGTACTTC. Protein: CASSRGEYEQYF.

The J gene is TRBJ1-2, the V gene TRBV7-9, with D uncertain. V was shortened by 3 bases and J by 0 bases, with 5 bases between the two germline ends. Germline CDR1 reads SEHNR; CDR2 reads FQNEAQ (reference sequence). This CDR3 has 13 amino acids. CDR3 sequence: CASSFDSNYGYTF. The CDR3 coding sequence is TGTGCCAGCAGCTTTGACTCTAACTATGGCTACACCTTC.

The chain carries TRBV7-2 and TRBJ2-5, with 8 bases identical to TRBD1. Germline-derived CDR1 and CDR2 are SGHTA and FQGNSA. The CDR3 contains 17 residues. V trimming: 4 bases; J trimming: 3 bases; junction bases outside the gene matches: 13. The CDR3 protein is CASSSPLGTGTEETQYF. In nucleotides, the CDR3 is TGTGCCAGCAGCTCTCCTCTAGGGACAGGAACCGAAGAGACCCAGTACTTC.

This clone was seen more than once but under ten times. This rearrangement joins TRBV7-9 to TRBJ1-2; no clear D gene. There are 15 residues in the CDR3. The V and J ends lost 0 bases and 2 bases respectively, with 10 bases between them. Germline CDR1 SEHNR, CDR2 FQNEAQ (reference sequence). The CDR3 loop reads CASSLAYRENYGYTF. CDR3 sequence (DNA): TGTGCCAGCAGCTTAGCATACCGGGAGAACTATGGCTACACCTTC.

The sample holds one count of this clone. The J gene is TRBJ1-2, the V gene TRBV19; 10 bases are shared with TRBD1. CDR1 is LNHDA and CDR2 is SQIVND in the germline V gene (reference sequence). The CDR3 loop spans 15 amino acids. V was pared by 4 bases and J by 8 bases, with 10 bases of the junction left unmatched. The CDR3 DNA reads TGTGCCAGTAGTAACGACAGGGGGCAAACAACAGGCTACACCTTC. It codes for CASSNDRGQTTGYTF.

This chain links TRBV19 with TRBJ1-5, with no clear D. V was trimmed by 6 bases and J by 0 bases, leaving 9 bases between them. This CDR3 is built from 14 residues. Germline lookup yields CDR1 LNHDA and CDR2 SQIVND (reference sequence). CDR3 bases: TGTGCCAGTAGCCTAGCAGTTAGCAATCAGCCCCAGCATTTT. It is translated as CASSLAVSNQPQHF.

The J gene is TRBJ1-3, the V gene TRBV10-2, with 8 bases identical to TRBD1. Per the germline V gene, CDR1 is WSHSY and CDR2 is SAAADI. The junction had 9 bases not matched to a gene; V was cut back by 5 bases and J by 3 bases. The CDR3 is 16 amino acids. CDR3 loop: CASSRTGRRDGNTIYF. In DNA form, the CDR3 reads TGCGCCAGCAGTAGGACAGGGAGGAGAGATGGAAACACCATATATTTT.

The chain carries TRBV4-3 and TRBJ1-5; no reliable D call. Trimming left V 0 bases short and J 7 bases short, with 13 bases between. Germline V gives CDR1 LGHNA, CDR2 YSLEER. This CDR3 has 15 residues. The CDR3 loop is CASSQEWGGRQPQHF. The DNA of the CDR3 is TGCGCCAGCAGCCAAGAATGGGGAGGGCGGCAGCCCCAGCATTTT.

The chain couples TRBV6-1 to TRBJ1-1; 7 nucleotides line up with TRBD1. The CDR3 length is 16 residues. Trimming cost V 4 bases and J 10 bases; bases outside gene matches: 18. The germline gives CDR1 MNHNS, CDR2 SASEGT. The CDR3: CASSVLSRGTQQVAFF. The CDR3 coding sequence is TGTGCCAGCAGTGTCTTATCCAGGGGGACCCAACAAGTAGCTTTCTTT.

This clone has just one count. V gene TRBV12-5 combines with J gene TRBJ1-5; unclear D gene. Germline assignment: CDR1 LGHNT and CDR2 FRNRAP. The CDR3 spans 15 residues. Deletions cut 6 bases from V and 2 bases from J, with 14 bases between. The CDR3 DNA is TGTGCTAGTGGGCGGGTACGAGAAGGCAATCAGCCCCAGCATTTT. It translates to CASGRVREGNQPQHF.

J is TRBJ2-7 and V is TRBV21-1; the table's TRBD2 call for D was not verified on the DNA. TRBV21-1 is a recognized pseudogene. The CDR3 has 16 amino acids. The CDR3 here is CASSKVRPSRSEGQYV. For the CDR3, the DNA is TGTGCCAGCAGCAAAGTAAGACCGAGTAGATCGGAGGGGCAGTACGTC.

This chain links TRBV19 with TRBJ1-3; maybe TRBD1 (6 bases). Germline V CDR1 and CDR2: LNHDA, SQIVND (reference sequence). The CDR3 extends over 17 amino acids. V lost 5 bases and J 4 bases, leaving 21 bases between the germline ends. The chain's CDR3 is CASSANNRDWRGNTIYF. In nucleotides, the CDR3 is TGTGCCAGTAGTGCTAATAACAGGGATTGGAGGGGAAACACCATATATTTT.

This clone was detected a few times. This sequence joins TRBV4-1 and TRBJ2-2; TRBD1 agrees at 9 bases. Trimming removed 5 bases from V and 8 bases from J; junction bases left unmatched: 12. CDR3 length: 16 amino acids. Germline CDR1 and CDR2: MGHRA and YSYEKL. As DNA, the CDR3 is TGCGCCAGCAGCTTCCCTCCGGGACAGGGTCCGGGGGAGCTGTTTTTT. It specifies CASSFPPGQGPGELFF.

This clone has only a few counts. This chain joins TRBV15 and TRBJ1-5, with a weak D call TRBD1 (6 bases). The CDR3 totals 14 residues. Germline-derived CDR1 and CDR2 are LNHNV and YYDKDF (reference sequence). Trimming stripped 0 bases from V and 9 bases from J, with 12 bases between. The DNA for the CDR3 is TGTGCCACCAGCAGAGACACATTACAGGGGCCCCAGCATTTT. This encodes CATSRDTLQGPQHF.